This T cell receptor beta chain is from a study of shared clonotypes between healthy human individuals. The study's findings and limits: Memory subsets had estimated richness that was generally smaller than that of naive subsets. Across a handful of donors, naive CD4 shared around 5.4%, naive CD8 under 4%, memory CD4 roughly 2.3%, memory CD8 roughly 0.37%.

On this clone itself: Its antigen remains unknown.

CDR1 SGHRS and CDR2 YFSETQ come from the germline V gene. The V gene lost 2 bases and the J gene lost 4 bases, with 13 bases spanning the gap. CDR3 length: 14 residues. Terminally differentiated effector memory CD45RA+ cells were excluded from the naive CD8 cells, which were CD45RO-negative and positively selected for CCR7. Method: immunoSEQ multiplex PCR; TCRdb's copy keeps in-frame clones and lacks some. This table holds 700,000 to 950,000 clones, about 96% found once. This receptor was taken from a man younger than 45 in good health. The V and J genes are TRBV5-1 and TRBJ2-7; possibly TRBD1 for D (6 bases). Sequencing used naive CD8+ T cells sorted from blood. CDR3 loop: CASSFKQGNYEQYF. CDR3 DNA sequence: TGCGCCAGCAGCTTCAAGCAGGGGAATTACGAGCAGTACTTC.